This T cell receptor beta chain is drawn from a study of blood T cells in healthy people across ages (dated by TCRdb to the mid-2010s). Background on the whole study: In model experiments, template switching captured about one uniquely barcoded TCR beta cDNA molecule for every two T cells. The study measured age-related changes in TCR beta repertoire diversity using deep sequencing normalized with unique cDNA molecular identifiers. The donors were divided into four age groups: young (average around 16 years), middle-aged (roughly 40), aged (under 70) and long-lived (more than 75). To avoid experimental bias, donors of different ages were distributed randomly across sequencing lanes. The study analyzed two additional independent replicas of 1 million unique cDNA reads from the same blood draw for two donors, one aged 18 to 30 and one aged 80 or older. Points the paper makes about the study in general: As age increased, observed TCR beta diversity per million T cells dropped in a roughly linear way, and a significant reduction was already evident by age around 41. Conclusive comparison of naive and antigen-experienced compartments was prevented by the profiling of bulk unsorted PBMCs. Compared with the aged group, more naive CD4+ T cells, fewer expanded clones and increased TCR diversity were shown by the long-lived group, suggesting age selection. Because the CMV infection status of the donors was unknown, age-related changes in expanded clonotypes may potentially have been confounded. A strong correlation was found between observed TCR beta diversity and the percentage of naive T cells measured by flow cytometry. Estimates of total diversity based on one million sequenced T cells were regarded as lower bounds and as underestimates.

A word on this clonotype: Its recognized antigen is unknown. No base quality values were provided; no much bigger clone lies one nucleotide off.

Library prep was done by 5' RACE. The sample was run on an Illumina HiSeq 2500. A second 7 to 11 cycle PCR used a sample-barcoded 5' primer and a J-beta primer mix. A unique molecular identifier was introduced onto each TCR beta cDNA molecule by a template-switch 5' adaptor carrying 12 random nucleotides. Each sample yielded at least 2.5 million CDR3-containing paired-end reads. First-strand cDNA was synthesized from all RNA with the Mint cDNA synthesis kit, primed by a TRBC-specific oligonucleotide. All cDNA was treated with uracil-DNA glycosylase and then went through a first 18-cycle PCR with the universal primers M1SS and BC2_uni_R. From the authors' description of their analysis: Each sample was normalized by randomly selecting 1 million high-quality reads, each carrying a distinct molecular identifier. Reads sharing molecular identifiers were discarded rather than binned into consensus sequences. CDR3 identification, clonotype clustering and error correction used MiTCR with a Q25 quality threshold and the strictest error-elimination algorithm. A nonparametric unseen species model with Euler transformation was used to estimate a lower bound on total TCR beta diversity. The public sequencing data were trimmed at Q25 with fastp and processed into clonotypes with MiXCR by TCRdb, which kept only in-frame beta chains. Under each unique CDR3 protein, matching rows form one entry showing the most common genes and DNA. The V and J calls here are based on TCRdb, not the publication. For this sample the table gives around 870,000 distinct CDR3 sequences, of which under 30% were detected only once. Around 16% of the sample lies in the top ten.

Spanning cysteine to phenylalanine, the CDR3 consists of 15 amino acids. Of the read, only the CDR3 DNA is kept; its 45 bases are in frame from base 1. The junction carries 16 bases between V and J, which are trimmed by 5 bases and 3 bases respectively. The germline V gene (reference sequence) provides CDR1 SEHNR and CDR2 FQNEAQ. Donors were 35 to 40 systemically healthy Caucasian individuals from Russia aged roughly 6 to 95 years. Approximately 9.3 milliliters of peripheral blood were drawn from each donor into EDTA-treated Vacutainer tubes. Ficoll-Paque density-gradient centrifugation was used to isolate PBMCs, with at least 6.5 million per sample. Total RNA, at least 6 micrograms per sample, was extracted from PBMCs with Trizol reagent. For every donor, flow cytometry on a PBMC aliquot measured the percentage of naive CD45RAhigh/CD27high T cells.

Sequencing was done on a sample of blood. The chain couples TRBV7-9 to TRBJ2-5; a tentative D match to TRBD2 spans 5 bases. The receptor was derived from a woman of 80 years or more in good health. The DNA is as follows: TGTGCCAGCAGCGTCCCGAGCGGTTTTAAAGAGACCCAGTACTTC. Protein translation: CASSVPSGFKETQYF.